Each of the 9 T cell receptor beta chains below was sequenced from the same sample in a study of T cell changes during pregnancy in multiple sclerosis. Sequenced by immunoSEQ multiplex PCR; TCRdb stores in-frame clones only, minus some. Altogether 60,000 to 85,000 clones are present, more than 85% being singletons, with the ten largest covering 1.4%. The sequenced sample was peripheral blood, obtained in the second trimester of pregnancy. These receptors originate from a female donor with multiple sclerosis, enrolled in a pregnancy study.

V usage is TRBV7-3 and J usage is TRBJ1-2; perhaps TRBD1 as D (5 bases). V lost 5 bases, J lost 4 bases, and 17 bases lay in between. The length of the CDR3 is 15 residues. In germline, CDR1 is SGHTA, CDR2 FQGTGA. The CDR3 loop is CASSRSRRGSYGYTF. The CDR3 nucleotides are TGTGCCAGCAGCCGGAGCAGAAGGGGCTCCTATGGCTACACCTTC.

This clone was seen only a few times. This CDR3 reads CASSAHTNTEAFF. Written as DNA, the CDR3 is TGTGCCAGCAGCGCCCACACGAACACTGAAGCTTTCTTT. The rearrangement joins TRBV7-3 to TRBJ1-1; D not certain. The CDR3 sequence is 13 residues long. The germline V gene has CDR1 SGHTA and CDR2 FQGTGA. Trimming took off 5 bases at V and 1 base at J, with 8 bases between the two ends.

CDR3 DNA sequence: TGTGCCAGCCCCGCGGCATTGACAGTTGGGGAGCTGTTTTTT. It yields the protein CASPAALTVGELFF. The chain joins TRBV25-1 to TRBJ2-2; weak D call: TRBD1 (5 bases). With 8 bases removed from V and 8 bases from J, the gap between germline ends came to 18 bases. This CDR3 is built from 14 residues. The V gene's germline CDR1 is MGHDK and CDR2 SYGVNS.

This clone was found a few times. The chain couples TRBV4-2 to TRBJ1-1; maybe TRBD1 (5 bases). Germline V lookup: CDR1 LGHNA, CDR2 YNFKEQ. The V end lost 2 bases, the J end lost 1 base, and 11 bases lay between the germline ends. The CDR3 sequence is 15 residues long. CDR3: CASSQPRQPNTEAFF. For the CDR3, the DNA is TGTGCCAGCAGCCAACCCAGACAGCCGAACACTGAAGCTTTCTTT.

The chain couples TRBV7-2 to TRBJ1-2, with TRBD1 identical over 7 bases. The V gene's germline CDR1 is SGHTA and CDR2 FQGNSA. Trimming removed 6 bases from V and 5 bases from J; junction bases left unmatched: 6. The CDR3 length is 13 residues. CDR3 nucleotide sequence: TGTGCCAGCAGTATCGACAGGGTGTATGGCTACACCTTC. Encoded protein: CASSIDRVYGYTF.

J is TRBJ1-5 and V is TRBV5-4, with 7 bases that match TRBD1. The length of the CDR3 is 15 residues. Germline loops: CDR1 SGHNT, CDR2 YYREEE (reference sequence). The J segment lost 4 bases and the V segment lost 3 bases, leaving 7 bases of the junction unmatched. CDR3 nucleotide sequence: TGTGCCAGCAGCTCTGGGGGACAGTTGAATCAGCCCCAGCATTTT. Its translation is CASSSGGQLNQPQHF.

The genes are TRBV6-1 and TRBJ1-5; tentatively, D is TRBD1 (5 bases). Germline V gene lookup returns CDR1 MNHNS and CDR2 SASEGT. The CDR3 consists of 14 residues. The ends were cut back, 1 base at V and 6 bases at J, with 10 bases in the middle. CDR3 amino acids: CASSEEIQGQPQHF. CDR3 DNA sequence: TGTGCCAGCAGTGAAGAAATCCAGGGTCAGCCCCAGCATTTT.

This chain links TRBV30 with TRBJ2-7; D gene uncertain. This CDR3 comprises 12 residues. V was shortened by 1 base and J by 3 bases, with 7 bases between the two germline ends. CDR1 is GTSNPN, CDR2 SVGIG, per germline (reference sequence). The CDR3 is CAWSATSYEQYF. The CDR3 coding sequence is TGTGCCTGGAGTGCCACAAGCTACGAGCAGTACTTC.

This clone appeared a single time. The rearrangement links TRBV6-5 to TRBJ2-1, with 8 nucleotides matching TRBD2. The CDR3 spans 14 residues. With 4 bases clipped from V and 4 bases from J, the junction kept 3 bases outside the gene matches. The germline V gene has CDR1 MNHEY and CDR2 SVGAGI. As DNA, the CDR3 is TGTGCCAGCAGTTCAACGGGGGGGTACAATGAGCAGTTCTTC. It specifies CASSSTGGYNEQFF.